A single sample is the source of the 17 T cell receptor beta chains below, sequenced in a study of PD-1 blockade in classical Hodgkin lymphoma. Time point described: newly diagnosed, previously untreated cHL patient sample. Repertoires were generated with immunoSEQ multiplex PCR, while TCRdb's copy carries only in-frame clones and drops some. Of 45,000 or so clones listed, roughly 88% were seen once; the top ten hold under 5%. The sequencing input was peripheral blood mononuclear cells (PBMCs). Receptors were obtained from a human donor with classical Hodgkin lymphoma.

This chain links TRBV9 with TRBJ2-1, with 10 bases matching TRBD2. The CDR3 length is 16 residues. Germline values: CDR1 SGDLS, CDR2 YYNGEE. After removal of 1 base from V and 6 bases from J, the junction contained 7 bases not matched to a gene. CDR3 region: CASSVSLAGGPNEQFF. As DNA, the CDR3 is TGTGCCAGCAGCGTATCCTTAGCGGGAGGCCCCAATGAGCAGTTCTTC.

The chain couples TRBV28 to TRBJ1-2; 7 positions agree with TRBD1. Per germline, CDR1 MDHEN and CDR2 SYDVKM. V shed 2 bases, J shed 8 bases, and the junction held 8 bases outside the gene matches. This CDR3 region has 14 residues. This CDR3 is CASSLPGGGQGYTF. Here the CDR3 DNA reads TGTGCCAGCAGTTTACCCGGAGGGGGCCAAGGCTACACCTTC.

This chain connects TRBV7-9 to TRBJ2-7, with D perhaps TRBD1 (6 bases). Germline V lookup: CDR1 SEHNR, CDR2 FQNEAQ (reference sequence). The CDR3 contains 15 residues. The V and J ends lost 1 base and 3 bases respectively, with 13 bases between them. This CDR3 is CASSLEQGPYYEQYF. In nucleotides, the CDR3 is TGTGCCAGCAGCTTAGAGCAGGGGCCCTACTACGAGCAGTACTTC.

CDR3 residues: CASSPPGQGAAGYTF. DNA of the CDR3: TGTGCCAGCAGCCCTCCGGGACAGGGGGCGGCTGGCTACACCTTC. The genes are TRBV7-9 and TRBJ1-2; 12 nucleotides agree with TRBD1. The CDR3 consists of 15 residues. With 5 bases clipped from V and 7 bases from J, the junction kept 8 bases outside the gene matches. The germline V gene encodes CDR1 SEHNR and CDR2 FQNEAQ (reference sequence).

CDR3 in DNA: TGCGCCAGCAGCTTCGGACTAGCGGGAACCTACGAGCAGTACTTC. Protein: CASSFGLAGTYEQYF. The rearrangement joins TRBV5-1 to TRBJ2-7; the match to TRBD2 covers 12 bases. Per the germline V gene, CDR1 is SGHRS and CDR2 is YFSETQ. This CDR3 has 15 amino acids. V shed 2 bases and J 2 bases; nucleotides not matched to a gene: 2. Supplemented by reference TRBV5-1 and TRBJ2-7, the full variable domain reads KAGVTQTPRYLIKTRGQQVTLSCSPISGHRSVSWYQQTPGQGLQFLFEYFSETQRNKGNFPGRFSGRQFSNSRSEMNVSTLELGDSALYLCASSFGLAGTYEQYFGPGTRLTVT.

Details on this clone: The sample contains more than one DNA sequence encoding this CDR3. The chain is built from TRBV28 and TRBJ2-7; 9 bases are a match to TRBD1. V lost 5 bases and J lost 4; bases outside the gene matches: 9. Germline V gene sequence: CDR1 MDHEN, CDR2 SYDVKM. The length of the CDR3 is 15 residues. Written as DNA, the CDR3 is TGTGCCAGCAGTCTATCCGGGACAGGGACTTACGAGCAGTACTTC. Translated: CASSLSGTGTYEQYF.

The chain is built from TRBV7-3 and TRBJ1-1, with D possibly being TRBD1 (6 bases). Between the trimmed V and J ends, which lost 2 bases and 1 base, there was a span of 8 bases. The CDR3 contains 14 residues. Germline V gene data show CDR1 as SGHTA and CDR2 as FQGTGA. The chain's CDR3 is CASSLEGGNTEAFF. The CDR3 region has the DNA TGTGCCAGCAGCTTAGAAGGGGGGAACACTGAAGCTTTCTTT.

The V and J genes are TRBV28 and TRBJ1-1; D unresolved. Germline CDR1 and CDR2: MDHEN and SYDVKM. This CDR3 has 14 amino acids. The V and J ends lost 2 bases and 9 bases respectively, with 16 bases between them. The DNA for the CDR3 is TGTGCCAGCAGTTTAGGATTCGTCCGGGAGCAAGCTTTCTTT. As protein: CASSLGFVREQAFF.

The chain carries TRBV25-1 and TRBJ2-5; TRBD2 agrees at 10 bases. Germline CDR1 is MGHDK and CDR2 is SYGVNS. CDR3 size: 14 residues. Trimming removed 8 bases from V and 4 bases from J; junction bases left unmatched: 7. This chain's CDR3 is CASAEWTSGETQYF. DNA for the CDR3: TGTGCCAGCGCCGAGTGGACTAGCGGAGAGACCCAGTACTTC.

The V gene is TRBV28, the J gene TRBJ1-1; D is undetermined. There are 14 residues in the CDR3. V lost 5 bases to trimming and J lost 2 bases, with 12 bases between them. CDR1 MDHEN and CDR2 SYDVKM come from the germline V gene. CDR3 in DNA: TGTGCCAGCAGTAGACGGCCTGTTAACACTGAAGCTTTCTTT. It is translated as CASSRRPVNTEAFF.

V gene TRBV5-1 combines with J gene TRBJ2-5, with 9 bases identical to TRBD1. V shed 0 bases, J shed 3 bases, and the junction held 0 bases outside the gene matches. CDR1 is SGHRS and CDR2 is YFSETQ in the germline V gene. The CDR3 is 14 amino acids. Written as DNA, the CDR3 is TGCGCCAGCAGCTTGGGGACAGGGGAAGAGACCCAGTACTTC. The encoded protein is CASSLGTGEETQYF. The variable domain in full, with the rest retrieved from reference TRBV5-1 and TRBJ2-5, is KAGVTQTPRYLIKTRGQQVTLSCSPISGHRSVSWYQQTPGQGLQFLFEYFSETQRNKGNFPGRFSGRQFSNSRSEMNVSTLELGDSALYLCASSLGTGEETQYFGPGTRLLVL.

V and J are TRBV28 and TRBJ1-2; 8 bases are shared with TRBD1. Germline V gene sequence: CDR1 MDHEN, CDR2 SYDVKM. V gave up 6 bases and J gave up 5 bases; unmatched junction bases: 8. This CDR3 spans 14 amino acids. This chain's CDR3 is CASSSSDRVYGYTF. As DNA, the CDR3 is TGTGCCAGCAGCTCCTCGGACAGGGTATATGGCTACACCTTC.

The J gene is TRBJ1-3, the V gene TRBV5-1, with 7 nucleotides matching TRBD1. This CDR3 comprises 16 residues. Trimming cost V 4 bases and J 0 bases; bases outside gene matches: 7. Germline V gives CDR1 SGHRS, CDR2 YFSETQ. The chain's CDR3 is CASSPSRGNSGNTIYF. The CDR3 region has the DNA TGCGCCAGCAGCCCCAGCAGGGGGAACTCTGGAAACACCATATATTTT.

The chain uses TRBV19 and TRBJ2-7, with a tentative D call TRBD2 (6 bases). This CDR3 spans 13 amino acids. Germline loops: CDR1 LNHDA, CDR2 SQIVND (reference sequence). Trimming removed 4 bases from V and 6 bases from J, with 13 bases in between. For the CDR3, the DNA is TGTGCCAGTAGTAGCTCATACGGGGGCGAGCAGTACGTC. Its protein product is CASSSSYGGEQYV.

This chain joins TRBV6-5 and TRBJ2-3, with 10 bases fitting TRBD1. There are 15 residues in the CDR3. Per the germline V gene, CDR1 is MNHEY and CDR2 is SVGAGI. V shed 0 bases and J 4 bases; nucleotides not matched to a gene: 1. CDR3 loop: CASSYSTGGADTQYF. CDR3 nucleotide sequence: TGTGCCAGCAGTTACTCGACAGGGGGCGCAGATACGCAGTATTTT.

The J gene is TRBJ1-1, the V gene TRBV18; no reliable D call. V dropped 1 base and J dropped 2 bases, with 5 bases sitting between them. Germline V gives CDR1 KGHSH, CDR2 LQKENI. CDR3 length: 13 amino acids. CDR3 in amino acids: CASSPRTNTEAFF. In nucleotides, the CDR3 is TGTGCCAGCTCACCACGGACCAACACTGAAGCTTTCTTT.

The rearrangement joins TRBV7-9 to TRBJ2-7, with D hard to call. V was pared by 2 bases and J by 3 bases, with 11 bases between. Germline V CDR1 and CDR2: SEHNR, FQNEAQ (reference sequence). The CDR3 spans 14 residues. CDR3 in DNA: TGTGCCAGCAGCTTAACTTCGGATGTCTACGAGCAGTACTTC. It is translated as CASSLTSDVYEQYF. Using reference TRBV7-9 and TRBJ2-7 for the parts outside the CDR3, the full variable domain is DTGVSQNPRHKITKRGQNVTFRCDPISEHNRLYWYRQTLGQGPEFLTYFQNEAQLEKSRLLSDRFSAERPKGSFSTLEIQRTEQGDSAMYLCASSLTSDVYEQYFGPGTRLTVT.